These T cell receptor beta chains were read from a single sample in a study of response to subunit inactivated influenza vaccine. TCRdb independently ran MiXCR on the RT-PCR reads; one entry per CDR3 protein. The data show under 950,000 distinct CDR3 sequences, 21% seen once. The source material was PBMCs from blood, sampled roughly 5 days after vaccination. The receptors were gathered from a man in his forties or fifties who received an inactivated influenza vaccine. The CDR3 runs from the conserved cysteine through the conserved F or W. D genes are given only for firm matches. Rows give clone size only sometimes, using once, few, many, or a class for an expanded clone.

TRBD1	few	TRBV7-9	TRBJ2-5	CASSLGQGVTETQYF	TGTGCCAGCAGCTTAGGACAGGGGGTGACGGAGACCCAGTACTTC
TRBD2	-	TRBV20-1	TRBJ2-1	CSARDSGTRNNEQFF	TGCAGTGCTAGAGACTCCGGGACTAGAAACAATGAGCAGTTCTTC
TRBD2	-	TRBV7-2	TRBJ2-1	CASSSPKGLYYNEQFF	TGTGCCAGCAGCTCCCCGAAGGGACTATACTACAATGAGCAGTTCTTC
TRBD1	few	TRBV7-2	TRBJ1-6	CASSLIQGSYNSPLHF	TGTGCCAGCAGCTTGATACAGGGGTCCTATAATTCACCCCTCCACTTT
-	few	TRBV29-1	TRBJ1-1	CSVAENTEAFF	TGCAGCGTTGCGGAGAACACTGAAGCTTTCTTT
TRBD2	-	TRBV20-1	TRBJ2-1	CSARYLAGEAYNEQFF	TGCAGTGCTAGATATCTAGCGGGGGAAGCCTACAATGAGCAGTTCTTC
TRBD2	few	TRBV12-3/TRBV12-4	TRBJ2-3	CASSPRTSKRDTQYF	TGTGCCAGCAGTCCGAGGACTAGCAAAAGAGATACGCAGTATTTT
-	-	TRBV12-3/TRBV12-4	TRBJ2-7	CASSFAGPVWEQYF	TGTGCCAGCAGTTTTGCGGGGCCTGTCTGGGAGCAGTACTTC
-	-	TRBV4-1	TRBJ2-5	CASSHRVAETQYF	TGCGCCAGCAGCCATCGGGTTGCGGAGACCCAGTACTTC
TRBD2	few	TRBV6-1	TRBJ2-4	CASSEGGRMDIQYF	TGTGCCAGCAGTGAGGGCGGGAGGATGGACATTCAGTACTTC
TRBD2	many	TRBV5-1	TRBJ2-1	CASKASGSNEQFF	TGCGCCAGCAAGGCTAGCGGGAGCAATGAGCAGTTCTTC
-	-	TRBV6-1	TRBJ2-7	CASMNPALGEYEQYF	TGTGCCAGCATGAACCCAGCGTTAGGGGAATACGAGCAGTACTTC
TRBD2	many	TRBV6-1	TRBJ2-1	CASSGSGSPYNEQFF	TGTGCCAGCAGCGGGAGCGGGAGCCCCTACAATGAGCAGTTCTTC
-	few	TRBV20-1	TRBJ2-5	CSAREEAEETQYF	TGCAGTGCTAGAGAAGAAGCGGAAGAGACCCAGTACTTC
-	many	TRBV5-1	TRBJ2-1	CASSPGESSYNEQFF	TGTGCCAGCAGCCCCGGGGAGAGCTCCTACAATGAGCAGTTCTTC
-	-	TRBV20-1	TRBJ2-7	CSARIQQGFSYEQYF	TGCAGTGCGAGAATCCAACAGGGATTCTCCTACGAGCAGTACTTC
-	few	TRBV7-8	TRBJ2-7	CASSSEGLPYEQYF	TGTGCCAGCAGCTCGGAGGGCCTTCCCTACGAGCAGTACTTC
TRBD2	many	TRBV12-3/TRBV12-4	TRBJ2-7	CASSWGGTSAMDEQYF	TGTGCCAGCAGTTGGGGCGGGACTAGCGCTATGGACGAGCAGTACTTC
-	few	TRBV3-1	TRBJ2-1	CASSAQGELLSYNEQFF	TGTGCCAGCAGCGCCCAGGGTGAGCTCCTTTCCTACAATGAGCAGTTCTTC
TRBD1	-	TRBV5-1	TRBJ1-2	CASSLLTGTYGYTF	TGCGCCAGCAGCTTGTTGACAGGGACCTATGGCTACACCTTC
-	-	TRBV7-9	TRBJ1-1	CASSPKIRIGTEAFF	TGTGCCAGCAGCCCAAAGATTCGAATAGGCACTGAAGCTTTCTTT
TRBD2	-	TRBV3-1	TRBJ2-7	CASSQGGGRVNEQYF	TGTGCCAGCAGCCAAGGCGGGGGGCGCGTAAACGAGCAGTACTTC
TRBD2	-	TRBV20-1	TRBJ2-5	CSAREARGGLETQYF	TGCAGTGCTAGAGAGGCGCGGGGGGGCTTGGAGACCCAGTACTTC
-	few	TRBV11-2	TRBJ2-6	CASSPLRAGANVLTF	TGTGCCAGCAGCCCTCTAAGAGCCGGGGCCAACGTCCTGACTTTC
-	few	TRBV7-9	TRBJ1-2	CASSFPGDYGYTF	TGTGCCAGCAGCTTTCCAGGGGACTATGGCTACACCTTC
-	few	TRBV10-3	TRBJ2-5	CGTASEETQYF	TGTGGGACGGCAAGTGAAGAGACCCAGTACTTC
-	-	TRBV5-1	TRBJ2-3	CASTTGSFTPDTQYF	TGCGCCAGCACCACCGGGTCTTTTACCCCAGATACGCAGTATTTT
-	few	TRBV7-9	TRBJ2-3	CASSETRTASTDTQYF	TGTGCCAGCAGCGAAACTAGGACGGCTAGCACAGATACGCAGTATTTT
-	-	TRBV20-1	TRBJ2-3	CSASGARGGHTDTQYF	TGCAGTGCTAGCGGTGCTCGCGGGGGCCACACAGATACGCAGTATTTT
-	few	TRBV20-1	TRBJ2-1	CSARQGREVAGVTYNEQFF	TGCAGTGCTCGACAGGGGAGGGAGGTAGCGGGAGTGACATACAATGAGCAGTTCTTC
-	-	TRBV4-2	TRBJ2-6	CASSHGGLSSGANVLTF	TGTGCCAGCAGCCACGGGGGGCTTAGCTCTGGGGCCAACGTCCTGACTTTC
-	-	TRBV4-2	TRBJ2-7	CASSQDLERTSEQYF	TGTGCCAGCAGCCAAGATCTGGAGAGAACCAGCGAGCAGTACTTC
TRBD2	few	TRBV7-9	TRBJ2-7	CASSFPLAGGPTEQYF	TGTGCCAGCAGCTTCCCCCTTGCGGGAGGGCCGACCGAGCAGTACTTC
-	-	TRBV7-2	TRBJ1-3	CASSKGQPSSGNTIYF	TGTGCCAGCAGCAAAGGACAGCCCAGCTCTGGAAACACCATATATTTT
-	few	TRBV7-2	TRBJ2-1	CASSLPIGQQFF	TGTGCCAGCAGCCTACCAATCGGCCAGCAGTTCTTC
-	many	TRBV12-3/TRBV12-4	TRBJ2-7	CASSSSTSGYEQYF	-
-	-	TRBV5-6	TRBJ2-1	CASSLVPGGPEEGNEQFF	TGTGCCAGCAGCTTGGTACCCGGGGGGCCCGAAGAAGGGAATGAGCAGTTCTTC
-	few	TRBV5-5	TRBJ2-7	CASSVAGLSYEQYF	TGTGCCAGCAGCGTTGCAGGTTTGAGCTACGAGCAGTACTTC
-	-	TRBV21-1	TRBJ2-1	CASRKRTSGRAQYNEQFF	TGTGCCAGCCGGAAAAGGACTAGCGGGAGGGCCCAATACAATGAGCAGTTCTTC
-	few	TRBV20-1	TRBJ2-7	CSARDLAGKTYEQYF	TGCAGTGCTAGAGATCTGGCAGGGAAAACCTACGAGCAGTACTTC
-	few	TRBV12-3/TRBV12-4	TRBJ1-2	CASSQGLMYGYTF	TGTGCCAGCAGCCAGGGACTGATGTATGGCTACACCTTC
-	-	TRBV20-1	TRBJ1-5	CSARDPRQGQGQPQHF	TGCAGTGCTAGAGATCCTCGGCAGGGGCAAGGTCAGCCCCAGCATTTT
TRBD1	-	TRBV6-1	TRBJ2-6	CASSRGQVWAGANVLTF	TGTGCCAGCAGTCGCGGACAGGTCTGGGCTGGGGCCAACGTCCTGACTTTC
TRBD2	many	TRBV12-3/TRBV12-4	TRBJ2-5	CASSPGGARAETQYF	TGTGCCAGCAGTCCGGGGGGGGCCCGGGCAGAGACCCAGTACTTC
-	many	TRBV5-6	TRBJ2-7	CASSWTQGEQYF	TGTGCCAGCAGCTGGACACAGGGCGAGCAGTACTTC
-	once	TRBV24-1	TRBJ2-2	CATSGVGVAGELFF	TGTGCCACCAGTGGAGTGGGAGTGGCCGGGGAGCTGTTTTTT
-	-	TRBV20-1	TRBJ1-5	CSARERGPNQPQHF	TGCAGTGCTAGGGAACGGGGGCCCAATCAGCCCCAGCATTTT
TRBD1	few	TRBV29-1	TRBJ1-1	CSVAWTGGTEAFF	TGCAGCGTGGCTTGGACAGGGGGGACTGAAGCTTTCTTT
-	few	TRBV27	TRBJ2-3	CASSLVGLLTDTQYF	TGTGCCAGCAGTTTAGTAGGACTGCTCACAGATACGCAGTATTTT
TRBD1	few	TRBV4-1	TRBJ1-1	CASSQVLQGGEAFF	TGCGCCAGCAGCCAAGTACTCCAGGGGGGTGAAGCTTTCTTT
-	many	TRBV27	TRBJ2-5	CASSLLGDSNQETQYF	TGTGCCAGCAGTTTATTAGGTGACTCGAACCAAGAGACCCAGTACTTC
TRBD2	-	TRBV29-1	TRBJ2-3	CSVGTGTTGTDTQYF	TGCAGCGTTGGGACCGGGACTACTGGCACAGATACGCAGTATTTT
TRBD2	-	TRBV5-1	TRBJ2-1	CASSFTAGASPIVQFF	TGCGCCAGCAGCTTCACAGCGGGGGCCTCTCCAATCGTGCAGTTCTTC